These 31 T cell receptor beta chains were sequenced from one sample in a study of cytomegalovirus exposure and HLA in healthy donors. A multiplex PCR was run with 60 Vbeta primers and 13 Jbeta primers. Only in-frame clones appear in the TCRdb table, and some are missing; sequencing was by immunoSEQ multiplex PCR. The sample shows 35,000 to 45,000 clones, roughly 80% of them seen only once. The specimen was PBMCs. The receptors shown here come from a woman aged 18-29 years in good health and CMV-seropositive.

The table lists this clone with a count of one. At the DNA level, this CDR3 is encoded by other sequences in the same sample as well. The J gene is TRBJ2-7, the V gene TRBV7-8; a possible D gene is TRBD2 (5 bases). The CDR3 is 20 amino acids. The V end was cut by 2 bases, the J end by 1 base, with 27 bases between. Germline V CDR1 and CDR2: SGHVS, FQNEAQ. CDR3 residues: CASSLRRIPLVGERSYEQYF. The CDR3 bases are TGTGCCAGCAGCTTACGGCGAATCCCTTTAGTGGGAGAGAGATCCTACGAGCAGTACTTC.

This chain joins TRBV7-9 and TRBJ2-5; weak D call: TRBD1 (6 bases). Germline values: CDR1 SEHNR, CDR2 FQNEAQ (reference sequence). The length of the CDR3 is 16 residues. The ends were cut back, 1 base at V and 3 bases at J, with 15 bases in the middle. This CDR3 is CASSLGGLTGEETQYF. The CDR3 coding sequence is TGTGCCAGCAGCTTAGGGGGCCTGACAGGTGAAGAGACCCAGTACTTC.

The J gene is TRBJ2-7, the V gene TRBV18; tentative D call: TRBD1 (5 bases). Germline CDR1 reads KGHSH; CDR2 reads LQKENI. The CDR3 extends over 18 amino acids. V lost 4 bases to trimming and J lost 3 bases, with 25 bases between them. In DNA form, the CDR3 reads TGTGCCAGCTCACTTCACGACGGAAGGAGTTTAGGGGACTACGAGCAGTACTTC. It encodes CASSLHDGRSLGDYEQYF.

CDR3 region: CASSPGRGADTQYF. The CDR3 nucleotides read TGTGCCAGCAGCCCTGGGCGGGGGGCAGATACGCAGTATTTT. The rearrangement uses TRBV7-2 and TRBJ2-3, with 8 bases fitting TRBD2. This CDR3 has 14 amino acids. The ends lost 5 bases at V and 4 bases at J; junction bases unmatched: 5. Looked up from germline, CDR1 is SGHTA and CDR2 is FQGNSA.

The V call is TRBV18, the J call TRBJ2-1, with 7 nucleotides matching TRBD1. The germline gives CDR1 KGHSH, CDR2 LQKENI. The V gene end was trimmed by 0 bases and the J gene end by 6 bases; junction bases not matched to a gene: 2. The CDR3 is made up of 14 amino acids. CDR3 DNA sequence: TGTGCCAGCTCACCACCAACAGGGGTCAATGAGCAGTTCTTC. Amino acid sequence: CASSPPTGVNEQFF.

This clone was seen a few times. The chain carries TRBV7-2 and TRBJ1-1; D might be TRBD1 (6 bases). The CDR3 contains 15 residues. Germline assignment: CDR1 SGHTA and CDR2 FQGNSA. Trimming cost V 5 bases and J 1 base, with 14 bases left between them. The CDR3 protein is CASSPRTAWNTEAFF. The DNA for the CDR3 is TGTGCCAGCAGCCCAAGGACAGCCTGGAACACTGAAGCTTTCTTT.

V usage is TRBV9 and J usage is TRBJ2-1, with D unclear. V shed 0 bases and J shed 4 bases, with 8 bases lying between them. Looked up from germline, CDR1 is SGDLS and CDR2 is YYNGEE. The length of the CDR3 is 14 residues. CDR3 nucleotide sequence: TGTGCCAGCAGCGTAGAGCCGATTTACAATGAGCAGTTCTTC. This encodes CASSVEPIYNEQFF.

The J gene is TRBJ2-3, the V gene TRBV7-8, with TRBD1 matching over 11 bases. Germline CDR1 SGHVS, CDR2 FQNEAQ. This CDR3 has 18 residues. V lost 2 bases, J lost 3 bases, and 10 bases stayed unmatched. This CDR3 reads CASSLRADRGLVTDTQYF. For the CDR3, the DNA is TGTGCCAGCAGCTTAAGGGCGGACAGGGGGCTGGTGACAGATACGCAGTATTTT.

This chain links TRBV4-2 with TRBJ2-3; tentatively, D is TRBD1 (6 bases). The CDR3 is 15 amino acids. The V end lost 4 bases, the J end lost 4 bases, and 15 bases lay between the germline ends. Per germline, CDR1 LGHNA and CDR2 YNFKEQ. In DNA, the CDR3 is TGTGCCAGCAGCCGCGACAGGTCGGGCCCAGATACGCAGTATTTT. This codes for CASSRDRSGPDTQYF.

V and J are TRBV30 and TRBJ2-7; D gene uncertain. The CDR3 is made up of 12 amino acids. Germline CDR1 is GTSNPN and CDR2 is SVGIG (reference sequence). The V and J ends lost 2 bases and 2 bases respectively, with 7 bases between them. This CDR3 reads CAWSWAAYEQYF. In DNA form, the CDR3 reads TGTGCCTGGAGTTGGGCAGCCTACGAGCAGTACTTC.

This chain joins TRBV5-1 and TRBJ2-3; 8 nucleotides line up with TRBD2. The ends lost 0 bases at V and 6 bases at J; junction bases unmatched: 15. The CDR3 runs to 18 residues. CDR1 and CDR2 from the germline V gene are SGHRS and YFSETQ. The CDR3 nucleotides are TGCGCCAGCAGCTTGGGGTCCACTGGGGGACTAGTCGTTGATACGCAGTATTTT. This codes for CASSLGSTGGLVVDTQYF.

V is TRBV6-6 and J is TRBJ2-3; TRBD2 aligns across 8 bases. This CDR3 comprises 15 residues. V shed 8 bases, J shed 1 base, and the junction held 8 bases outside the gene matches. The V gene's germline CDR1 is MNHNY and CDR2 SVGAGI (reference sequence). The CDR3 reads CASSQSGRGTDTQYF. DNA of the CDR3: TGTGCCAGCTCCCAAAGCGGGAGAGGCACAGATACGCAGTATTTT.

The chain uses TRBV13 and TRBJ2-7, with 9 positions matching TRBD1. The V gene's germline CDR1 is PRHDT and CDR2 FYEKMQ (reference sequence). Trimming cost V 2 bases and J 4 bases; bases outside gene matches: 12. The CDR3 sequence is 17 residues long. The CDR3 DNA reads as TGTGCCAGCAGCTTAACGGGTTGGGGACAGGGTATTTACGAGCAGTACTTC. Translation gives CASSLTGWGQGIYEQYF.

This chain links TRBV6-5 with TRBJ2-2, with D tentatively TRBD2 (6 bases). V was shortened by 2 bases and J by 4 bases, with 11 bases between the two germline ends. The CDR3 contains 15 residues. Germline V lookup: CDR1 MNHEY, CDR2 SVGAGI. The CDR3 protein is CASSYRTTSTGELFF. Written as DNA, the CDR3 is TGTGCCAGCAGTTACCGGACTACTTCCACCGGGGAGCTGTTTTTT.

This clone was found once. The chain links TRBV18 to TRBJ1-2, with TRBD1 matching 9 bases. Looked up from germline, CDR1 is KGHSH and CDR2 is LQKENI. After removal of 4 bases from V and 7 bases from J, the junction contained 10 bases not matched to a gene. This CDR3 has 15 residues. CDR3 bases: TGTGCCAGCTCACTATCCGGGACAGGGACCAGTGGCTACACCTTC. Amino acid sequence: CASSLSGTGTSGYTF.

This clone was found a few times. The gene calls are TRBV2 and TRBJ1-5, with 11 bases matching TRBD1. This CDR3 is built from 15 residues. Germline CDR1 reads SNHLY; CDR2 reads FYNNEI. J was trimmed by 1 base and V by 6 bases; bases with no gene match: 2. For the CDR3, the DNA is TGTGCCAGCAGAGGACAGGGGGCGAGCAATCAGCCCCAGCATTTT. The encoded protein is CASRGQGASNQPQHF. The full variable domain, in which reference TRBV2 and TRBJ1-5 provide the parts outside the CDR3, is EPEVTQTPSHQVTQMGQEVILRCVPISNHLYFYWYRQILGQKVEFLVSFYNNEISEKSEIFDDQFSVERPDGSNFTLKIRSTKLEDSAMYFCASRGQGASNQPQHFGDGTRLSIL.

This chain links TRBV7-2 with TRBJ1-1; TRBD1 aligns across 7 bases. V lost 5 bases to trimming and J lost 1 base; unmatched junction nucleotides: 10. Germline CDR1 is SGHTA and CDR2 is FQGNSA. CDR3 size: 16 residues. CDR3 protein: CASSPKGGRRNTEAFF. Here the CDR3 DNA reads TGTGCCAGCAGCCCAAAAGGGGGCCGGAGGAACACTGAAGCTTTCTTT.

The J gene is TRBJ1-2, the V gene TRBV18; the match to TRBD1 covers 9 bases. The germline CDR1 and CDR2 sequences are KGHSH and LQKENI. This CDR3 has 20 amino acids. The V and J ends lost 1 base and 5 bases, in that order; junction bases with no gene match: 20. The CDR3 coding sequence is TGTGCCAGCTCACCACTGTCGCCCCGGACAGGGGCGCGAGTCGGGTATGGCTACACCTTC. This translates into CASSPLSPRTGARVGYGYTF.

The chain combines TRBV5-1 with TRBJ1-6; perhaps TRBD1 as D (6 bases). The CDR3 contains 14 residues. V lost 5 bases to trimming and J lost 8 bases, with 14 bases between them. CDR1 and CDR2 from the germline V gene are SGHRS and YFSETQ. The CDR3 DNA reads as TGCGCCAGCAGTAATGGGGGCTTCGATTCACCCCTCCACTTT. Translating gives CASSNGGFDSPLHF.

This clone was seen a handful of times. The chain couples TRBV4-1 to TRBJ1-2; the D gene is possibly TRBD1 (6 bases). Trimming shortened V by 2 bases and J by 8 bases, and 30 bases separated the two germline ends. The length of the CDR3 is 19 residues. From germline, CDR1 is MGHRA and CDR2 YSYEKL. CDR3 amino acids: CASSQKFGRAGASSLGYTF. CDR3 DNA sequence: TGCGCCAGCAGCCAAAAATTTGGGAGGGCGGGGGCGTCCTCTTTGGGCTACACCTTC.

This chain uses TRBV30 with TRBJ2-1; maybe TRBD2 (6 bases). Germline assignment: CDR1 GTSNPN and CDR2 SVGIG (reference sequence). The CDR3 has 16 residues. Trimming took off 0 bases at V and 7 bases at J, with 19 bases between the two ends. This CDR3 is CAWSVWGVSQPNEQFF. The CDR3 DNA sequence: TGTGCCTGGAGTGTATGGGGGGTTTCCCAACCAAATGAGCAGTTCTTC.

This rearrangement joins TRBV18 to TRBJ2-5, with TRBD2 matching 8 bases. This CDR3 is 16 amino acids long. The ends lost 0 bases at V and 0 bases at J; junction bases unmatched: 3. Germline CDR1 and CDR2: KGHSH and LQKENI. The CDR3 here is CASSPPLLADQETQYF. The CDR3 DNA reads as TGTGCCAGCTCACCACCACTACTAGCGGACCAAGAGACCCAGTACTTC. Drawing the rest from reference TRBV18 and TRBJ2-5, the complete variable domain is NAGVMQNPRHLVRRRGQEARLRCSPMKGHSHVYWYRQLPEEGLKFMVYLQKENIIDESGMPKERFSAEFPKEGPSILRIQQVVRGDSAAYFCASSPPLLADQETQYFGPGTRLLVL.

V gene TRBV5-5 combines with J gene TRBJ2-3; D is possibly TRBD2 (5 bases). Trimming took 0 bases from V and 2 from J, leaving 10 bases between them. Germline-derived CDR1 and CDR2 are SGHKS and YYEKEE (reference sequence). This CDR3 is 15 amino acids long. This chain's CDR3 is CASSLASSATDTQYF. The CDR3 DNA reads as TGTGCCAGCAGCTTGGCGAGTAGCGCCACAGATACGCAGTATTTT.

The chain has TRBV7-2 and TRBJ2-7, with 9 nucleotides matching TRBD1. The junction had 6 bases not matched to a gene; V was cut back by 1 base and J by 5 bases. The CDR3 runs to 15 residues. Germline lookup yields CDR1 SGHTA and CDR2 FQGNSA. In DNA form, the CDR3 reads TGTGCCAGCAGCTTAGTTGGGACAGGGTTCCACGAGCAGTACTTC. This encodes CASSLVGTGFHEQYF.

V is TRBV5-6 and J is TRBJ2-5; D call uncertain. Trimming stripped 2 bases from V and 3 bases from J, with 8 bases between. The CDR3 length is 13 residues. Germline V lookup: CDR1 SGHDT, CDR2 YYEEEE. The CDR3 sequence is CASSFPVEETQYF. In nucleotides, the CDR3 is TGTGCCAGCAGCTTTCCAGTGGAAGAGACCCAGTACTTC.

This CDR3 is CASSLARTSGGAYRDTQYF. As DNA, the CDR3 is TGTGCCAGCAGCTTAGCGAGGACTAGCGGGGGGGCCTATCGAGATACGCAGTATTTT. The V gene is TRBV7-9, the J gene TRBJ2-3; 15 nucleotides line up with TRBD2. V was pared by 0 bases and J by 5 bases, with 9 bases of the junction left unmatched. This CDR3 has 19 amino acids. CDR1 is SEHNR, CDR2 FQNEAQ, per germline (reference sequence).

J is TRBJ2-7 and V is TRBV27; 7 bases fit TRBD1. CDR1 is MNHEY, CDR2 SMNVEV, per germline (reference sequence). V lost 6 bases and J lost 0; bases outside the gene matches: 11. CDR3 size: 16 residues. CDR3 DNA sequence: TGTGCCAGCAGGGACGACAAGGGACAGAACTCCTACGAGCAGTACTTC. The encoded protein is CASRDDKGQNSYEQYF.

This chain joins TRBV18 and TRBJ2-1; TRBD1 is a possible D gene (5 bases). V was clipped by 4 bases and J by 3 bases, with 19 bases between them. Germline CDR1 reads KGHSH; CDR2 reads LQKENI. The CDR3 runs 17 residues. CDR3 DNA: TGTGCCAGCTCACAGAGAATCACAGGTGGTAGCTACAATGAGCAGTTCTTC. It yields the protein CASSQRITGGSYNEQFF.

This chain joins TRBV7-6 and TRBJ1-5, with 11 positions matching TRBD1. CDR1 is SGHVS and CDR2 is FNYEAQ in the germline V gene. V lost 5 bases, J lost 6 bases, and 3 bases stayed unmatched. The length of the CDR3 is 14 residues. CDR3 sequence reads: CASSPGTGGQPQHF. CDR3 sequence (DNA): TGTGCCAGCAGCCCCGGGACAGGGGGTCAGCCCCAGCATTTT.

The CDR3 DNA is TGTGCCAGCAGCCCCCTAGCGGGAGGCTACGAGCAGTACTTC. It codes for CASSPLAGGYEQYF. The V call is TRBV11-2, the J call TRBJ2-5; 11 bases match TRBD2. The end of the DNA fits TRBJ2-7 better, so the J call may be wrong. The CDR3 consists of 14 residues. Per the germline V gene, CDR1 is SGHAT and CDR2 is FQNNGV.

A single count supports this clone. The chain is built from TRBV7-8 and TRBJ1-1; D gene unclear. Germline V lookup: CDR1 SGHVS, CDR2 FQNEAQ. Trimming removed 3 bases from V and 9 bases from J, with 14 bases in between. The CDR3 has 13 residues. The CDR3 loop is CASSLEPTIKAFF. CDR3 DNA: TGTGCCAGCAGCTTGGAACCGACAATCAAAGCTTTCTTT.